This T cell receptor beta chain was documented in a study of beta chain features in type 1 diabetes. Study-level information: The study examined roughly 100 million sorted cells across all samples.

Points from the study as a whole: A greater similarity of naive, central memory and Treg TCRB repertoires was seen among patients than among healthy donors.

Concerning this clone: Its cognate antigen is unknown.

One heparinised blood draw averaging approximately 0.11 L was given by each donor. The germline CDR1 and CDR2 sequences are SGDLS and YYNGEE. The CDR3 spans 16 residues. J lost 2 bases, V lost 4 bases, and 5 bases had no gene match. TCRB transcripts that were expressed got sequenced, as all of the isolated RNA had been reverse transcribed. Naive, central memory and regulatory T cell samples produced a mean of approximately 3.6 million reads. Libraries were prepared by immunoSEQ multiplex PCR; TCRdb keeps only in-frame clonotypes and omits some of them. The table records 450,000 to 550,000 clones, around 28% of them present only once.

This TCR derives from a man younger than 35 in good health. Specimen: naive CD4+ T cells from blood. The J gene is TRBJ2-3, the V gene TRBV9; 12 bases are shared with TRBD2. The CDR3 nucleotides are TGTGCCAGCAGCCCCGGACTAGCGGGGTCCACAGATACGCAGTATTTT. As protein: CASSPGLAGSTDTQYF.